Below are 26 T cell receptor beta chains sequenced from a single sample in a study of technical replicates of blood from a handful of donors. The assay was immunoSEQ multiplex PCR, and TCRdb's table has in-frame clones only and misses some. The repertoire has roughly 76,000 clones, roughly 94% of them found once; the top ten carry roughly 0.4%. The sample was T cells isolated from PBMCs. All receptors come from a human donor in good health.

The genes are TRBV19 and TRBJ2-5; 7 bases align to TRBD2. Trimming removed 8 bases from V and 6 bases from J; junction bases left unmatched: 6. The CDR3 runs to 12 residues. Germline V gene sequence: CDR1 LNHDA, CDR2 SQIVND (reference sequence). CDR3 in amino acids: CASSGGGKTQYF. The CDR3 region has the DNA TGTGCCAGTTCCGGCGGGGGTAAGACCCAGTACTTC.

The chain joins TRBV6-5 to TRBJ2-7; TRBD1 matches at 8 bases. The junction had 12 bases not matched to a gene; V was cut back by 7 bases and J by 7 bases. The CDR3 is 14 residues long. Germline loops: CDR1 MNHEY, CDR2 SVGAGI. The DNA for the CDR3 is TGTGCCAGCATTCTGGCAGGGGGCTTAGGGGAGCAGTACTTC. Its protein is CASILAGGLGEQYF.

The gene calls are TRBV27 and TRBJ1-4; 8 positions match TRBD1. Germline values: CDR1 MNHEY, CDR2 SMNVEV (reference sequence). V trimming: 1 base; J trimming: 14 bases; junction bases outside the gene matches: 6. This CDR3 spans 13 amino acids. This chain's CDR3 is CASSLLAGQGLFF. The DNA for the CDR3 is TGTGCCAGCAGTTTATTAGCTGGACAGGGTCTGTTTTTT.

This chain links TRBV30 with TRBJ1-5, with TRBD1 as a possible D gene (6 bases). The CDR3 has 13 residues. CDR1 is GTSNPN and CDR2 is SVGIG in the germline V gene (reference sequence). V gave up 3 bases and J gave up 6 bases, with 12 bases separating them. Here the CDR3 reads CAWRAGAGQPQHF. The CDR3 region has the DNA TGTGCCTGGAGGGCAGGGGCGGGTCAGCCCCAGCATTTT.

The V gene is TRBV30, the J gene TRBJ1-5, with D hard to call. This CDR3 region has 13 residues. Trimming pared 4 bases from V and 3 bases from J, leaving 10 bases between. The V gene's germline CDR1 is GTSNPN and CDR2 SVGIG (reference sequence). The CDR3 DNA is TGTGCCTGGACCGTGGCTTACAATCAGCCCCAGCATTTT. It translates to CAWTVAYNQPQHF.

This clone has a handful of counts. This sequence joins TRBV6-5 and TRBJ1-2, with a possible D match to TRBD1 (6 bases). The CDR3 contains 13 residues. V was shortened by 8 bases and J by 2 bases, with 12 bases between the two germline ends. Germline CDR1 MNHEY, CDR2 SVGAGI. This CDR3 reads CASGADRNYGYTF. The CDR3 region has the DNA TGTGCCAGCGGTGCTGACAGGAACTATGGCTACACCTTC.

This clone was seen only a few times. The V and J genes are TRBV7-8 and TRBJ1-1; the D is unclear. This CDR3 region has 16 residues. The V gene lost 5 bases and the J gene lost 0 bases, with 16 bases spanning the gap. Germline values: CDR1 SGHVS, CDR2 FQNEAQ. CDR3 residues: CASSPGEPEMNTEAFF. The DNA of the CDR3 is TGTGCCAGCAGCCCCGGGGAACCCGAGATGAACACTGAAGCTTTCTTT.

CDR3 loop: CASSHLAGPYLEGETQYF. DNA of the CDR3: TGCGCCAGCAGCCACCTAGCGGGTCCTTATCTGGAGGGAGAGACCCAGTACTTC. The rearrangement joins TRBV4-1 to TRBJ2-5; 8 bases are a match to TRBD2. Unmatched junction bases numbered 16, after V lost 3 bases and J lost 4 bases. The V gene's germline CDR1 is MGHRA and CDR2 YSYEKL. The CDR3 has 18 amino acids.

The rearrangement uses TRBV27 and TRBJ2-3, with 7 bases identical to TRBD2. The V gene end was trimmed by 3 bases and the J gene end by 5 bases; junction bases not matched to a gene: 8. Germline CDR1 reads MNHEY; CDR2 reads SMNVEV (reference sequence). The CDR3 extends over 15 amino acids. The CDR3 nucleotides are TGTGCCAGCAGTTTTGAAGCGGGGTTTATAGATACGCAGTATTTT. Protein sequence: CASSFEAGFIDTQYF.

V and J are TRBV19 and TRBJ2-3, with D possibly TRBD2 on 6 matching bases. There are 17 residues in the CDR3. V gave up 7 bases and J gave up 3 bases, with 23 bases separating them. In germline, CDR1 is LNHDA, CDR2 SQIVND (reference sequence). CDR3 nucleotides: TGTGCCAGTACTTTCGGGATCGCGGGGAGTAGGACAGATACGCAGTATTTT. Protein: CASTFGIAGSRTDTQYF.

The CDR3 DNA sequence: TGTGCCAGCAGCACCGGGACTAGCGGGGATACGCAGTATTTT. Its protein is CASSTGTSGDTQYF. The rearrangement joins TRBV9 to TRBJ2-3, with 12 bases aligning to TRBD2. V gave up 4 bases and J gave up 6 bases; unmatched junction bases: 3. Germline CDR1 SGDLS, CDR2 YYNGEE. This CDR3 has 14 residues.

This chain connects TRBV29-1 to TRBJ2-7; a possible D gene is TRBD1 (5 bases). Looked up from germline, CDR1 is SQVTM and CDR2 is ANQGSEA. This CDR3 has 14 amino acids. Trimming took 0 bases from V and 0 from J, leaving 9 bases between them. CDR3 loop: CSVEDRANSYEQYF. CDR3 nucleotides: TGCAGCGTTGAAGACAGGGCCAACTCCTACGAGCAGTACTTC.

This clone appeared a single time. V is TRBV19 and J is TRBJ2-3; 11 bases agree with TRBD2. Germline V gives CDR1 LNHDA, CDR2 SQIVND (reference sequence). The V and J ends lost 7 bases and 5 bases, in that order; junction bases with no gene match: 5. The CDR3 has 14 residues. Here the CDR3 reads CASNSGRAVDTQYF. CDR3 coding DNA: TGTGCCAGTAATAGCGGGAGGGCCGTAGATACGCAGTATTTT.

This chain's CDR3 is CASSLYRGLSGNTIYF. CDR3 nucleotide sequence: TGTGCCAGCAGCTTATATAGGGGCCTCTCTGGAAACACCATATATTTT. The chain carries TRBV7-9 and TRBJ1-3; perhaps TRBD1 as D (5 bases). This CDR3 comprises 16 residues. Germline CDR1 reads SEHNR; CDR2 reads FQNEAQ (reference sequence). The V end was cut by 2 bases, the J end by 0 bases, with 11 bases between.

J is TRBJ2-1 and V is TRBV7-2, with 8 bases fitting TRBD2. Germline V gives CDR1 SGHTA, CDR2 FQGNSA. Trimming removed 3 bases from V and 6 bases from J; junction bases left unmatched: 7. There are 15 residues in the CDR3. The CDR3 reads CASSFGRGLANEQFF. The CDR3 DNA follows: TGTGCCAGCAGCTTCGGCAGAGGACTAGCCAATGAGCAGTTCTTC.

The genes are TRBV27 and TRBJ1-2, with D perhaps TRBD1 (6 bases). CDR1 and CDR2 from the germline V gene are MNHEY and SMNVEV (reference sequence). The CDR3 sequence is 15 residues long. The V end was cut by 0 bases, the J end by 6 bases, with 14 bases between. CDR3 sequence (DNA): TGTGCCAGCAGTTTATCGTCGGGAGGGGGAGATGGCTACACCTTC. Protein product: CASSLSSGGGDGYTF.

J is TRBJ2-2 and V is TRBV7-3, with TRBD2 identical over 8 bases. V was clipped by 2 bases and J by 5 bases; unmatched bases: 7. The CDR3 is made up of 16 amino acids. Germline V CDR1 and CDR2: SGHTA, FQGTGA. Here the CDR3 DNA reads TGTGCCAGCAGCTTACAAAGCGGGAGTGGTACCGGGGAGCTGTTTTTT. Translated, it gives CASSLQSGSGTGELFF.

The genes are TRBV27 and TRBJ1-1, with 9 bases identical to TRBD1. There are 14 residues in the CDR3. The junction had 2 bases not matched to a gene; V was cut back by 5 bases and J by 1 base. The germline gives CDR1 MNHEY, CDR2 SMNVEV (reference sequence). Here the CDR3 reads CASSLTGGNTEAFF. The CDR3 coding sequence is TGTGCCAGCAGTCTGACAGGGGGGAACACTGAAGCTTTCTTT.

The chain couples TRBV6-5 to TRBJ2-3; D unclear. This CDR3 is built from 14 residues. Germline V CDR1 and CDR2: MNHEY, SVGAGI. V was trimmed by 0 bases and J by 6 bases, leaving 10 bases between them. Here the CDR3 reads CASSYSTEFDTQYF. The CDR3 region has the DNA TGTGCCAGCAGTTACTCGACGGAGTTCGATACGCAGTATTTT.

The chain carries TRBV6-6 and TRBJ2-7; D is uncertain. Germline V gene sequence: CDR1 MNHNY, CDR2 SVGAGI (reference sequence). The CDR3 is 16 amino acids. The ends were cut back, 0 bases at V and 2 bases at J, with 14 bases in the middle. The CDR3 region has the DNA TGTGCCAGCAGTTACTCTCTCGACATACGCGCCTACGAGCAGTACTTC. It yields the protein CASSYSLDIRAYEQYF.

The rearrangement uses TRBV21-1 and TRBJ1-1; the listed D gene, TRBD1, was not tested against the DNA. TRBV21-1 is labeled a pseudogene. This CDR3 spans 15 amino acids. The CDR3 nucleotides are TGTGCCAGCAGCAAAGGGGGCAGGATGAACACTGAAGCTTTCTTT. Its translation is CASSKGGRMNTEAFF.

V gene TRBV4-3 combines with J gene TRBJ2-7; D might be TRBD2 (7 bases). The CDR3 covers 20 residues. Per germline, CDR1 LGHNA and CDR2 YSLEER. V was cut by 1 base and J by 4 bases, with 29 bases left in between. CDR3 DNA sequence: TGCGCCAGCAGCCAAGGAAGGGGGGGGTTACTTACCGGGAGTGATTACGAGCAGTACTTC. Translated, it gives CASSQGRGGLLTGSDYEQYF.

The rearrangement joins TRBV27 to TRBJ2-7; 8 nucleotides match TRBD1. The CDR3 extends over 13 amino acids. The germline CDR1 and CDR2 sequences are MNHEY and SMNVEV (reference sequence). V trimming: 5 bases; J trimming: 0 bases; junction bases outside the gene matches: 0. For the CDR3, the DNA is TGTGCCAGCAGTCAGGGGGCCTCCTACGAGCAGTACTTC. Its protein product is CASSQGASYEQYF.

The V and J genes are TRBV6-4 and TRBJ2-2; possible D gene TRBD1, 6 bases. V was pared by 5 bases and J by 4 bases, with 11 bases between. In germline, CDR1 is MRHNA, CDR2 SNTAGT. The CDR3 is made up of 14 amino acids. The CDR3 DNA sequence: TGTGCCAGCAGTAAGGGGGAGTCCACCGGGGAGCTGTTTTTT. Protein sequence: CASSKGESTGELFF.

DNA for the CDR3: TGTGCCAGCAGCTTGCGACAGGGTCAATACGAGCAGTACTTC. Translating it yields CASSLRQGQYEQYF. J is TRBJ2-5 and V is TRBV7-8; TRBD1 aligns across 7 bases. With the DNA end fitting TRBJ2-7 better, the J assignment may be wrong. The CDR3 has 14 amino acids. Germline V gene data show CDR1 as SGHVS and CDR2 as FQNEAQ.

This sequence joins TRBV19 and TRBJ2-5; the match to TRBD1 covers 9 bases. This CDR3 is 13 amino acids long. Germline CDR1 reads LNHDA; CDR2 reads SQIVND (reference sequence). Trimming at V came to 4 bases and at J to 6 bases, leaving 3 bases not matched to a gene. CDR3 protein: CASSNNRGQTQYF. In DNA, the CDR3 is TGTGCCAGTAGTAATAACAGGGGGCAGACCCAGTACTTC.